These 4 T cell receptor beta chains share one sample of origin, sequenced in a study of cytomegalovirus exposure and HLA in healthy donors. Vbeta (60) and Jbeta (13) primers were used in the PCR. Profiled with immunoSEQ multiplex PCR; TCRdb holds only in-frame clones, not every one. The table records over 130,000 clones, around 90% of them present only once. Sequences were obtained from PBMCs. These receptors were obtained from a woman aged 40-49 years in good health and CMV-seronegative.

The chain recombines TRBV29-1 with TRBJ2-7, with D perhaps TRBD2 (5 bases). V gave up 4 bases and J gave up 4 bases, with 17 bases separating them. The CDR3 covers 14 residues. In germline, CDR1 is SQVTM, CDR2 ANQGSEA. CDR3 sequence (DNA): TGCAGCGTTGCGGGGAGCTCCCTGTTATACGAGCAGTACTTC. Translation: CSVAGSSLLYEQYF.

V usage is TRBV9 and J usage is TRBJ2-1; D possibly corresponds to TRBD2 (5 bases). This CDR3 spans 14 amino acids. Germline values: CDR1 SGDLS, CDR2 YYNGEE. V lost 4 bases, J lost 2 bases, and 10 bases lay in between. CDR3 DNA: TGTGCCAGCAGCCCCCAGCGGCCCTACAATGAGCAGTTCTTC. Translating gives CASSPQRPYNEQFF. Together with reference TRBV9 and TRBJ2-1, the CDR3 gives the full variable domain: DSGVTQTPKHLITATGQRVTLRCSPRSGDLSVYWYQQSLDQGLQFLIQYYNGEERAKGNILERFSAQQFPDLHSELNLSSLELGDSALYFCASSPQRPYNEQFFGPGTRLTVL.

The chain recombines TRBV19 with TRBJ2-3, with 8 nucleotides matching TRBD1. The V gene end was trimmed by 4 bases and the J gene end by 2 bases; junction bases not matched to a gene: 5. CDR1 and CDR2 from the germline V gene are LNHDA and SQIVND (reference sequence). The CDR3 spans 15 residues. CDR3 in amino acids: CASSTRDRTTDTQYF. As DNA, the CDR3 is TGTGCCAGTAGTACCCGGGACAGGACCACAGATACGCAGTATTTT. The whole variable domain, remainder taken from reference TRBV19 and TRBJ2-3, is DGGITQSPKYLFRKEGQNVTLSCEQNLNHDAMYWYRQDPGQGLRLIYYSQIVNDFQKGDIAEGYSVSREKKESFPLTVTSAQKNPTAFYLCASSTRDRTTDTQYFGPGTRLTVL.

V gene TRBV29-1 combines with J gene TRBJ2-1; 13 positions agree with TRBD2. V shed 3 bases, J shed 7 bases, and the junction held 9 bases outside the gene matches. Germline CDR1 SQVTM, CDR2 ANQGSEA. This CDR3 is 16 amino acids long. This chain's CDR3 is CSVEGRTSGSLNEQFF. The CDR3 nucleotides are TGCAGCGTTGAGGGACGGACTAGCGGGAGTCTTAATGAGCAGTTCTTC.